This T cell receptor beta chain was sequenced for a study of shared clonotypes between healthy human individuals. General study points: The sole specimen, blood, was sampled, and tissue repertoires likely differ.

Repertoires were generated with immunoSEQ multiplex PCR, while TCRdb's copy carries only in-frame clones and drops some. The table includes more than 2 million clones, roughly 96% detected once. Note on this clone: Its antigen is undetermined.

Germline-derived CDR1 and CDR2 are ENHRY and SYGVKD. The CDR3 runs to 16 residues. V lost 2 bases to trimming and J lost 3 bases; unmatched junction nucleotides: 5. Memory CD4+ cells were the fraction left after CD45RA+ naive selection. The chain joins TRBV10-3 to TRBJ2-3, with 10 bases lining up with TRBD2. The receptor was derived from a young man in good health. Sequencing input: naive CD4+ T cells sorted from blood. Subset described: CD45RA+ positively selected. In DNA form, the CDR3 reads TGTGCCATCAGTGAGAGGCTAGCGGGGGAAACAGATACGCAGTATTTT. Encoded protein: CAISERLAGETDTQYF.